These 3 T cell receptor beta chains originate from one sample sequenced in a study of prognosis after radiotherapy for stage I lung cancer. Multiplex PCR, run in two rounds, amplified TCR beta CDR3 from genomic DNA. With primers specific to each TRBV and TRBJ gene, the first-round PCR was performed. Each CDR3 protein is one row after TCRdb ran MiXCR on the multiplex PCR reads. This table has nearly 25,000 distinct CDR3 sequences, more than 35% appearing once. The material sequenced was PBMCs, taken before or after stereotactic body radiation therapy (not recorded which). The receptors shown here come from a donor of 50 years or more with non-small cell lung cancer.

This clonotype was counted at least ten times. The rearrangement joins TRBV2 to TRBJ1-2, with D uncertain. The CDR3 contains 12 residues. Trimming removed 6 bases at V and 6 bases at J, with 11 bases between. CDR1 is SNHLY, CDR2 FYNNEI, per germline. CDR3 sequence reads: CASSVIEHGYTF. The CDR3 DNA reads as TGTGCCAGCAGCGTTATTGAGCATGGCTACACCTTC.

As for this clonotype: With only one base between it and a far larger clone, this is likely a read error. The V call is TRBV6-5, the J call TRBJ1-2; D unclear. Germline CDR1 and CDR2: MNHEY and SVGAGI. The CDR3 extends over 16 amino acids. Deletions cut 5 bases from V and 8 bases from J, with 24 bases between. The CDR3 spells CASSTGACGILWGYTF. In DNA form, the CDR3 reads TGTGCCAGCAGTACCGGCGCATGTGGAATTCTGTGGGGCTACACCTTC.

This clonotype was observed many times. V is TRBV30 and J is TRBJ1-5; D gene unclear. The germline CDR1 and CDR2 sequences are GTSNPN and SVGIG (reference sequence). V lost 2 bases and J 4 bases, leaving 9 bases between the germline ends. This CDR3 has 13 residues. CDR3 bases: TGTGCCTGGAGTAAACAGACAAATCAGCCCCAGCATTTT. Amino acids: CAWSKQTNQPQHF.